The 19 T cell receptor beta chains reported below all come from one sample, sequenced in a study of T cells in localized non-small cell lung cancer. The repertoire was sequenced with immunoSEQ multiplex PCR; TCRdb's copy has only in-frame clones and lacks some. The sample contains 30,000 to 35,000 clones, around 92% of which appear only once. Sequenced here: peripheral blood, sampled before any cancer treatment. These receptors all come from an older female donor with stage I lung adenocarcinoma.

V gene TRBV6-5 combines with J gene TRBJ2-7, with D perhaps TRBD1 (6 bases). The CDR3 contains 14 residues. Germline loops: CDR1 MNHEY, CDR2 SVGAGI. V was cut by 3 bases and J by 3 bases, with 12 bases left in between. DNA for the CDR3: TGTGCCAGCAGTTATCAACAGGGTTGCTACGAGCAGTACTTC. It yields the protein CASSYQQGCYEQYF.

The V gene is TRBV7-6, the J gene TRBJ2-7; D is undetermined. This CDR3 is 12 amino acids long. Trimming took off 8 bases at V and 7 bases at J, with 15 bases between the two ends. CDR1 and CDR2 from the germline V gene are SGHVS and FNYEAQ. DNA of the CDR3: TGTGCCAGCGGCCTTGAGGTAGGAGAGCAGTACTTC. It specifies CASGLEVGEQYF.

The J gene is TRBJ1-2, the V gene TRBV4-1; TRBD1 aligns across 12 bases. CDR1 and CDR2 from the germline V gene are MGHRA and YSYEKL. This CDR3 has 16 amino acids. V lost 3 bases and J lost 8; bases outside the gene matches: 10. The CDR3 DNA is TGCGCCAGCAGCCAGGGTACCGGGACAGGGGGCCGGGGCTACACCTTC. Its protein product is CASSQGTGTGGRGYTF.

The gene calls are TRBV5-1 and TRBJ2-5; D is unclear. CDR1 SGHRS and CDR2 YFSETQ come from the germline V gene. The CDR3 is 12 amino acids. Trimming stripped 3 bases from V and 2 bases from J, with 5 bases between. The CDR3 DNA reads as TGCGCCAGCAGCTGGCAACAAGAGACCCAGTACTTC. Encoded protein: CASSWQQETQYF.

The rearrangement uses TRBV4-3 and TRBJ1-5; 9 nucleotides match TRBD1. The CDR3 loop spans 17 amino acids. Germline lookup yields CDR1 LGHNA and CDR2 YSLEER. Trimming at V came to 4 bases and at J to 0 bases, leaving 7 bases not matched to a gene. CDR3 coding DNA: TGCGCCAGCAGCCCACAGGGGGCCTGTAATAGCAATCAGCCCCAGCATTTT. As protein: CASSPQGACNSNQPQHF.

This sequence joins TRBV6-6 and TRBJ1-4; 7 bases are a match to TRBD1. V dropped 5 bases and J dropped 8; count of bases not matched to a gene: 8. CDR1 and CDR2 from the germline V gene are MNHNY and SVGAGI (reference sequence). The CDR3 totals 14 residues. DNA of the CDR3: TGTGCCAGCAGTAACCGGGACAGAGGAGAAAAACTGTTTTTT. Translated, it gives CASSNRDRGEKLFF.

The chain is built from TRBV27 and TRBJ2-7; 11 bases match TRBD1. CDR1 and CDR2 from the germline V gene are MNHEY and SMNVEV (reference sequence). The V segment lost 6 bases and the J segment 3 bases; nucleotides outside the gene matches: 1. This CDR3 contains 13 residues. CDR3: CASSGTGGYEQYF. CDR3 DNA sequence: TGTGCCAGCAGCGGGACAGGGGGCTACGAGCAGTACTTC.

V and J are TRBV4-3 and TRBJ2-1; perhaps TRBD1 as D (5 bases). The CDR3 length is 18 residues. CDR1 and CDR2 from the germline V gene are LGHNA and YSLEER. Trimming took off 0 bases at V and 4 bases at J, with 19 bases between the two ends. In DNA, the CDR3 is TGCGCCAGCAGCCAAGATCTCCTCGCAGGGCCTATATACAATGAGCAGTTCTTC. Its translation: CASSQDLLAGPIYNEQFF.

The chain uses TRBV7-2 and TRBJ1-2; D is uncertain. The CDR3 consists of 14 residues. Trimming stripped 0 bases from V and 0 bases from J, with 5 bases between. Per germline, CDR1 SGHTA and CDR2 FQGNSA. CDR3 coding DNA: TGTGCCAGCAGCTTAGCGACGGCTAACTATGGCTACACCTTC. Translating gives CASSLATANYGYTF.

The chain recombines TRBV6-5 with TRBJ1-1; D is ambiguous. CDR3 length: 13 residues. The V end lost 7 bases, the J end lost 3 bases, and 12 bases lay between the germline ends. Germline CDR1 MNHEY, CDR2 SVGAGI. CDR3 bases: TGTGCCAGCACTCCCCCCGGGTACACTGAAGCTTTCTTT. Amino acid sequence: CASTPPGYTEAFF.

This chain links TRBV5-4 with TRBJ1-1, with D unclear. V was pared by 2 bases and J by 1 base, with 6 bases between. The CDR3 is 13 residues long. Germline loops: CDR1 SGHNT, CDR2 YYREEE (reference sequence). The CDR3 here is CASSFRRNTEAFF. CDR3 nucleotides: TGTGCCAGCAGCTTCAGAAGGAACACTGAAGCTTTCTTT.

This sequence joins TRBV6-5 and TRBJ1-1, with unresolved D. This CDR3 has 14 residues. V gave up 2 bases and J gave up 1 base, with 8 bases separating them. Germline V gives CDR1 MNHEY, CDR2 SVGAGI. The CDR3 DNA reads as TGTGCCAGCAGTTACCAACAACCGAACACTGAAGCTTTCTTT. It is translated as CASSYQQPNTEAFF.

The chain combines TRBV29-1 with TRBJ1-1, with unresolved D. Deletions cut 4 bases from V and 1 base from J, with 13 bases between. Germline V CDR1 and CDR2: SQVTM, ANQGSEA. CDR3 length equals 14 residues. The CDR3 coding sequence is TGCAGCGTTGGAGCCGTTCTCCGGAACACTGAAGCTTTCTTT. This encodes CSVGAVLRNTEAFF.

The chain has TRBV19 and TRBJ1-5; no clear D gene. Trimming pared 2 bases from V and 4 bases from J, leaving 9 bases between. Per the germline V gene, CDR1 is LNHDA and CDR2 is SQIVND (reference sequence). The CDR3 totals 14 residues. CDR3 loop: CASSISGENQPQHF. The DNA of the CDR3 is TGTGCCAGTAGTATATCCGGGGAAAATCAGCCCCAGCATTTT.

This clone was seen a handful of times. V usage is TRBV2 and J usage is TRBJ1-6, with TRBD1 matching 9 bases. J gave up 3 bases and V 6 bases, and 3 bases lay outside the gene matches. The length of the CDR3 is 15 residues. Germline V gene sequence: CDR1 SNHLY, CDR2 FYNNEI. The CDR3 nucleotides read TGTGCCAGCAGGGGGACAGGGAACTATAATTCACCCCTCCACTTT. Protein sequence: CASRGTGNYNSPLHF.

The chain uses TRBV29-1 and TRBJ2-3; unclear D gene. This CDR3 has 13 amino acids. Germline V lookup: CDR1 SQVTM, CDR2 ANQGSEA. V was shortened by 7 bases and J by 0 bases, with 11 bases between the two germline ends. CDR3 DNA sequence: TGCAGCGCTGTGGCGGATAGCACAGATACGCAGTATTTT. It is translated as CSAVADSTDTQYF.

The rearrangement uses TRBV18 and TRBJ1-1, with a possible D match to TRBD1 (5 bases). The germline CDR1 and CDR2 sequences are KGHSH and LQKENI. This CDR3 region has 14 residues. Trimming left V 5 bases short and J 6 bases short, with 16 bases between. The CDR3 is CASSGLRGDPEAFF. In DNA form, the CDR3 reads TGTGCCAGCTCAGGCCTCCGTGGGGACCCTGAAGCTTTCTTT.

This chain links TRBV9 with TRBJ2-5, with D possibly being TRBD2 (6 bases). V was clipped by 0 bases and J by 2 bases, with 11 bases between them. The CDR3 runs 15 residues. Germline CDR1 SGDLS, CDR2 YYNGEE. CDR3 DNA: TGTGCCAGCAGCGTAGGGGGGGTCCTACAAGAGACCCAGTACTTC. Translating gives CASSVGGVLQETQYF.

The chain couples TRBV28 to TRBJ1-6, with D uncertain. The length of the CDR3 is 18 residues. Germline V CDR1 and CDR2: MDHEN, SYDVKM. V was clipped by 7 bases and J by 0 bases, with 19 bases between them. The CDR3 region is CASNRIGLTSSYNSPLHF. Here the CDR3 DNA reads TGTGCCAGCAACCGGATAGGTCTCACTAGCTCCTATAATTCACCCCTCCACTTT. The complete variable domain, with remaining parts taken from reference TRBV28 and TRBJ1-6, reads DVKVTQSSRYLVKRTGEKVFLECVQDMDHENMFWYRQDPGLGLRLIYFSYDVKMKEKGDIPEGYSVSREKKERFSLILESASTNQTSMYLCASNRIGLTSSYNSPLHFGNGTRLTVT.